This is a list of T cell receptor beta chains from one sample in a study of early T cells in non-severe SARS-CoV-2 infection. Using its own MiXCR run on the 5' RACE reads, TCRdb lists one record per CDR3 protein. The sample holds roughly 58,000 distinct CDR3 sequences, 6.2% seen once. The specimen sequenced was whole blood. All receptors derive from an adult who was a healthcare worker with PCR-confirmed SARS-CoV-2 infection or an uninfected control (not recorded which). The CDR3 runs from the conserved cysteine through the conserved F or W. A D gene is named only where the DNA matches it firmly. Rows may omit the clone size; those that give it use once, few, many or a size class.

D gene: TRBD1; V gene: TRBV29-1; clone size: many; J gene: TRBJ1-2; CDR3 DNA: TGCAGCGTCGCAGGGGGCGGAGAGGGCTACACCTTC; CDR3 protein: CSVAGGGEGYTF
D gene: -; V gene: TRBV6-2/TRBV6-3; clone size: many; J gene: TRBJ2-3; CDR3 DNA: TGTGCCAGCAGTCGCCGTGGGCTCATCACAGATACGCAGTATTTT; CDR3 protein: CASSRRGLITDTQYF
D gene: TRBD1; V gene: TRBV11-2; clone size: many; J gene: TRBJ1-2; CDR3 DNA: TGTGCCAGCAGCCCGGGACAGGTTTCAGTCTACACCTTC; CDR3 protein: CASSPGQVSVYTF
D gene: -; V gene: TRBV19; clone size: many; J gene: TRBJ1-5; CDR3 DNA: TGTGCCAGTAGAACCCTCGACAGGAATCAGCCCCAGCATTTT; CDR3 protein: CASRTLDRNQPQHF
D gene: -; V gene: TRBV11-2; clone size: many; J gene: TRBJ2-7; CDR3 DNA: TGTGCCAGCAGACCTGTGGGGCAGTACGAGCAGTACTTC; CDR3 protein: CASRPVGQYEQYF
D gene: TRBD1; V gene: TRBV7-2; clone size: few; J gene: TRBJ2-5; CDR3 DNA: TGTGCCAGCAGCCCCCAGGGGGTGGAGACCCAGTACTTC; CDR3 protein: CASSPQGVETQYF
D gene: TRBD1; V gene: TRBV6-1; clone size: many; J gene: TRBJ1-5; CDR3 DNA: TGTGCCAGCAGCGATGGGACAGTTAGCAATCAGCCCCAGCATTTT; CDR3 protein: CASSDGTVSNQPQHF
D gene: TRBD1; V gene: TRBV4-3; clone size: -; J gene: TRBJ2-3; CDR3 DNA: TGCGCCAGCAGCCAAGATGACAGGGCTGGCTTGGATACGCAGTATTTT; CDR3 protein: CASSQDDRAGLDTQYF
D gene: TRBD1; V gene: TRBV2; clone size: many; J gene: TRBJ2-7; CDR3 DNA: TGTGCCAGCAGAGAGAGGGGACAGGGCCCCTACGAGCAGTACTTC; CDR3 protein: CASRERGQGPYEQYF
D gene: -; V gene: TRBV6-4; clone size: few; J gene: TRBJ2-2; CDR3 DNA: TGTGCCACCATCCACCGAACCGGGGGTGAGACCGGGGAGCTGTTTTTT; CDR3 protein: CATIHRTGGETGELFF
D gene: -; V gene: TRBV29-1; clone size: many; J gene: TRBJ1-3; CDR3 DNA: TGCAGTGTTGGCGGTCCCTCTGGAAACACCATATATTTT; CDR3 protein: CSVGGPSGNTIYF
D gene: -; V gene: TRBV7-2; clone size: -; J gene: TRBJ2-5; CDR3 DNA: TGTGCCAGCAGCCACGAGGCCGCGGAGACCCAGTACTTC; CDR3 protein: CASSHEAAETQYF
D gene: TRBD1; V gene: TRBV6-2/TRBV6-3; clone size: few; J gene: TRBJ2-7; CDR3 DNA: TGTGCCAGCAGTGCCACCGGGACAGGGGCCTACGAGCAGTACTTC; CDR3 protein: CASSATGTGAYEQYF
D gene: -; V gene: TRBV7-9; clone size: -; J gene: TRBJ2-5; CDR3 DNA: TGTGCCAGCAGCCTCAGCGCCGAGACCCAGTACTTC; CDR3 protein: CASSLSAETQYF
D gene: -; V gene: TRBV2; clone size: many; J gene: TRBJ1-6; CDR3 DNA: TGTGCCAGCGGGGGGGACACCAATTCACCCCTCCACTTT; CDR3 protein: CASGGDTNSPLHF
D gene: -; V gene: TRBV4-3; clone size: many; J gene: TRBJ1-3; CDR3 DNA: TGCGCCAGCAGCCAAGCCCCCACCGCGGGGGATCTCTCTGGAAACACCATATATTTT; CDR3 protein: CASSQAPTAGDLSGNTIYF
D gene: TRBD2; V gene: TRBV5-1; clone size: many; J gene: TRBJ2-3; CDR3 DNA: TGCGCCAGCAGCCCCCGGACTAGCCGTACAGATACGCAGTATTTT; CDR3 protein: CASSPRTSRTDTQYF
D gene: TRBD1; V gene: TRBV6-2/TRBV6-3; clone size: few; J gene: TRBJ1-6; CDR3 DNA: TGTGCCAGCACCCCGGCCGGGACAGGGGGCGCGAATTCACCCCTCCACTTT; CDR3 protein: CASTPAGTGGANSPLHF
D gene: -; V gene: TRBV5-1; clone size: few; J gene: TRBJ1-4; CDR3 DNA: TGCGCCAGCAGCTTGGAAGGCAGGGAGGGCGAAAAACTGTTTTTT; CDR3 protein: CASSLEGREGEKLFF
D gene: TRBD1; V gene: TRBV7-3; clone size: -; J gene: TRBJ2-1; CDR3 DNA: TGTGCCAGCAGCTCGACAGGGAGTGAGCAGTTCTTC; CDR3 protein: CASSSTGSEQFF
D gene: -; V gene: TRBV11-3; clone size: many; J gene: TRBJ2-5; CDR3 DNA: TGTGCCAGCAGCTTAAACTTCAGTCCCAGGGAAGAGACCCAGTACTTC; CDR3 protein: CASSLNFSPREETQYF
D gene: -; V gene: TRBV13; clone size: many; J gene: TRBJ1-6; CDR3 DNA: TGTGCCAGCAGCCCCGGACGGGGCGGGAATTCACCCCTCCACTTT; CDR3 protein: CASSPGRGGNSPLHF
D gene: TRBD1; V gene: TRBV11-2; clone size: many; J gene: TRBJ2-7; CDR3 DNA: TGTGCCAGCAGCCCGGGGACAGGGGGCTTCTCCTACGAGCAGTACTTC; CDR3 protein: CASSPGTGGFSYEQYF
D gene: -; V gene: TRBV20-1; clone size: -; J gene: TRBJ2-3; CDR3 DNA: TGCAGTGCCTCGGATCCCAGGGCACGCACAGATACGCAGTATTTT; CDR3 protein: CSASDPRARTDTQYF
D gene: -; V gene: TRBV12-3/TRBV12-4; clone size: few; J gene: TRBJ2-1; CDR3 DNA: TGTGCCAGCAGTTTAGTTCGGAACAATGAGCAGTTCTTC; CDR3 protein: CASSLVRNNEQFF
D gene: -; V gene: TRBV5-1; clone size: few; J gene: TRBJ2-7; CDR3 DNA: TGCGCCAGCAGCTCCGGGGACGGGGGCGTTCACGAGCAGTACTTC; CDR3 protein: CASSSGDGGVHEQYF
D gene: TRBD2; V gene: TRBV20-1; clone size: -; J gene: TRBJ2-5; CDR3 DNA: TGCAGTGCTAGAGGCAGGACTAGCGGGACGGAGACCCAGTACTTC; CDR3 protein: CSARGRTSGTETQYF
D gene: -; V gene: TRBV4-2; clone size: -; J gene: TRBJ2-7; CDR3 DNA: TGTGCCAGCAGCCAGGATTTGGGCACGACCGGGCAGTACTTC; CDR3 protein: CASSQDLGTTGQYF
D gene: -; V gene: TRBV2; clone size: few; J gene: TRBJ1-2; CDR3 DNA: TGTGCCAGCAGTGAATGGGTCTCAATCGGGGGCTACACCTTC; CDR3 protein: CASSEWVSIGGYTF
D gene: -; V gene: TRBV11-1; clone size: many; J gene: TRBJ2-7; CDR3 DNA: TGTGCCAGCAGCTCCCACCGGGGACCCTACGAGCAGTACTTC; CDR3 protein: CASSSHRGPYEQYF
D gene: -; V gene: TRBV20-1; clone size: many; J gene: TRBJ2-3; CDR3 DNA: TGCAGTGCTAGTACACCGGGGGACGCAGATACGCAGTATTTT; CDR3 protein: CSASTPGDADTQYF
D gene: TRBD1; V gene: TRBV5-1; clone size: many; J gene: TRBJ2-3; CDR3 DNA: TGCGCCAGCAGCTACGAGACAGGGCGTACAGATACGCAGTATTTT; CDR3 protein: CASSYETGRTDTQYF
D gene: TRBD1; V gene: TRBV5-1; clone size: few; J gene: TRBJ2-1; CDR3 DNA: TGCGCCAGCAGCTTGGCCGGGCAGGGGGCGAATGAGCAGTTCTTC; CDR3 protein: CASSLAGQGANEQFF
D gene: -; V gene: TRBV28; clone size: few; J gene: TRBJ2-4; CDR3 DNA: TGTGCCAGCAGTCCCGGGCAGGGCCAGTGGGGCAAAAACATTCAGTACTTC; CDR3 protein: CASSPGQGQWGKNIQYF
D gene: -; V gene: TRBV7-9; clone size: many; J gene: TRBJ2-5; CDR3 DNA: TGTGCCAGCAGTATCAGGGAAGAGACCCAGTACTTC; CDR3 protein: CASSIREETQYF
D gene: TRBD1; V gene: TRBV13; clone size: many; J gene: TRBJ1-1; CDR3 DNA: TGTGCCAGCAGCTTACCCGGACAGGGGAACACTGAAGCTTTCTTT; CDR3 protein: CASSLPGQGNTEAFF
D gene: -; V gene: TRBV12-3/TRBV12-4; clone size: many; J gene: TRBJ2-7; CDR3 DNA: TGTGCCAGCAGTTTAGGTCGCACTACCTACGAGCAGTACTTC; CDR3 protein: CASSLGRTTYEQYF
D gene: TRBD1; V gene: TRBV5-1; clone size: many; J gene: TRBJ1-1; CDR3 DNA: TGCGCCAGCAGCCTTAAACCGACAGGGATGAACACTGAAGCTTTCTTT; CDR3 protein: CASSLKPTGMNTEAFF
D gene: TRBD1; V gene: TRBV7-2; clone size: few; J gene: TRBJ2-2; CDR3 DNA: TGTGCCAGCAGCCTAGCCGGGACAGTGAACACCGGGGAGCTGTTTTTT; CDR3 protein: CASSLAGTVNTGELFF
D gene: -; V gene: TRBV7-2; clone size: many; J gene: TRBJ1-2; CDR3 DNA: TGTGCCAGCAGCTTTACAATTGGCTACACCTTC; CDR3 protein: CASSFTIGYTF
D gene: TRBD2; V gene: TRBV5-1; clone size: -; J gene: TRBJ2-1; CDR3 DNA: TGCGCCAGCAGCCCTCAAGGGCCTAGCGGGGGAAACAATGAGCAGTTCTTC; CDR3 protein: CASSPQGPSGGNNEQFF
D gene: -; V gene: TRBV18; clone size: many; J gene: TRBJ1-4; CDR3 DNA: TGTGCCAGCAGAGGACAAACTAATGAAAAACTGTTTTTT; CDR3 protein: CASRGQTNEKLFF
D gene: -; V gene: TRBV6-2/TRBV6-3; clone size: few; J gene: TRBJ2-5; CDR3 DNA: TGTGCCAGCAGAACGACAGGCTTGGAGACCCAGTACTTC; CDR3 protein: CASRTTGLETQYF